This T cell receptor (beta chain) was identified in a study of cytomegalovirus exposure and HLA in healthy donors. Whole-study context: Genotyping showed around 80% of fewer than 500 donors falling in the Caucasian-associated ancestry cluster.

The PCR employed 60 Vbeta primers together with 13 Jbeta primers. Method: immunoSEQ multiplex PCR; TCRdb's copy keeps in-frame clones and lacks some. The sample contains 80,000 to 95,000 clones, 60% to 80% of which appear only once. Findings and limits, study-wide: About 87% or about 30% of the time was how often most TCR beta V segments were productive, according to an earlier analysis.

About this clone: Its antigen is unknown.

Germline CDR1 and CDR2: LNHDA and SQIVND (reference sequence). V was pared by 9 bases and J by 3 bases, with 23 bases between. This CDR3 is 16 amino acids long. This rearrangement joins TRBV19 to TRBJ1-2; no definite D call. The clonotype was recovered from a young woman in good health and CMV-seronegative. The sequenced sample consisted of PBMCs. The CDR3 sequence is CASASEGPRGDYGYTF. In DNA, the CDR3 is TGTGCCAGCGCGTCCGAGGGTCCTCGGGGTGACTATGGCTACACCTTC.